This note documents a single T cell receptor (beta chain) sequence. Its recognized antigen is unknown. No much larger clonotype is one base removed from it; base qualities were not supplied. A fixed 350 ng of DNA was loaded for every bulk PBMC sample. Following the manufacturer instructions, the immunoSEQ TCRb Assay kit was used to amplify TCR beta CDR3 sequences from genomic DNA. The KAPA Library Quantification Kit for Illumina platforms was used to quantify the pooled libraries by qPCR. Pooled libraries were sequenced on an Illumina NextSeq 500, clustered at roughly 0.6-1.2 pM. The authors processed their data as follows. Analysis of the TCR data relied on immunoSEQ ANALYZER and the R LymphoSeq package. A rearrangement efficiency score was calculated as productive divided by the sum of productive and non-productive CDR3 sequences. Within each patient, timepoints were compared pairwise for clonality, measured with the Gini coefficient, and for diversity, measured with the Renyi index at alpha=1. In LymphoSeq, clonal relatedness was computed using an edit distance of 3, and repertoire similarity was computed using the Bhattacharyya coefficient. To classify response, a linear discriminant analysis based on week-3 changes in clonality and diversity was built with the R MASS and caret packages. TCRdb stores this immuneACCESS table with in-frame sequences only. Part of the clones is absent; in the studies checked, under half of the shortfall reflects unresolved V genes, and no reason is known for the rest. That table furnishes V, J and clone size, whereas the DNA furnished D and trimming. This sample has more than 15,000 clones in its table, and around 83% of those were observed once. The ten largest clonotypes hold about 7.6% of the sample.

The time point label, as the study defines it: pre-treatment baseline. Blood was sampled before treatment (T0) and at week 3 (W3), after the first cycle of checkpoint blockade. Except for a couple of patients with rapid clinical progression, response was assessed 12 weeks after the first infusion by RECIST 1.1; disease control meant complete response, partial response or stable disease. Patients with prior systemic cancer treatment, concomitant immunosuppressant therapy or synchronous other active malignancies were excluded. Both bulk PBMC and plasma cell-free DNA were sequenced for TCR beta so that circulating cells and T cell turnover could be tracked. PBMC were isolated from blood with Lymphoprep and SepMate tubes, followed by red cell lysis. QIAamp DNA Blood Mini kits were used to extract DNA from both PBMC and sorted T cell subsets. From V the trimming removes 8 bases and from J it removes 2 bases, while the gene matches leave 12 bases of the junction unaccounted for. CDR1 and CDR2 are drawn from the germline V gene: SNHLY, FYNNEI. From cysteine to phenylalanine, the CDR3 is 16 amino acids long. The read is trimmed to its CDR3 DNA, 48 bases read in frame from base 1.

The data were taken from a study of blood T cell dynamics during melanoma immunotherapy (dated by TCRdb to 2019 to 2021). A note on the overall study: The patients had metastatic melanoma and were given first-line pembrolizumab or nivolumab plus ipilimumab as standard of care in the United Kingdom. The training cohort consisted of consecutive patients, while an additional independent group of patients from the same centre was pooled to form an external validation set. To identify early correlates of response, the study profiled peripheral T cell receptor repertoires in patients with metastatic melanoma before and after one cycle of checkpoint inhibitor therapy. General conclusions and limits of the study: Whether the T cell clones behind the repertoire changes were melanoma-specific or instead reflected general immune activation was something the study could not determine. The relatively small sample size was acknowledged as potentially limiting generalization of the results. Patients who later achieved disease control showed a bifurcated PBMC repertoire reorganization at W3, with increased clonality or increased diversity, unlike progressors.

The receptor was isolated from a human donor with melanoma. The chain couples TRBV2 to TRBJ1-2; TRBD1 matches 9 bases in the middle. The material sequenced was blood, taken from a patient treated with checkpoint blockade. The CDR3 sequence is CASSDRATGGNYGYTF. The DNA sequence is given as TGTGCCAGCTCCGACCGAGCGACAGGGGGGAACTATGGCTACACCTTC.